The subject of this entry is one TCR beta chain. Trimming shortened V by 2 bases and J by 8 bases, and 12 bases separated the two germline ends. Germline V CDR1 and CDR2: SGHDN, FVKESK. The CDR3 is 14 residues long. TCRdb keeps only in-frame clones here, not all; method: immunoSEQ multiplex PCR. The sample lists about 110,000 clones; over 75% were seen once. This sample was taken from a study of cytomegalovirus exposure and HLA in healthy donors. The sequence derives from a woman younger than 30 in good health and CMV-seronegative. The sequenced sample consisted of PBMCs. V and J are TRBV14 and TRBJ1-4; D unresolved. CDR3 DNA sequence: TGTGCCAGCAGCCAAACGAACATGGAGGAAAAACTGTTTTTT. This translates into CASSQTNMEEKLFF.